What follows are 26 T cell receptor beta chains derived from one specimen sequenced in a study of blood T cell repertoires in COVID-19. Clones were sequenced by immunoSEQ multiplex PCR, and TCRdb holds only the in-frame ones, with some missing. The table has about 300,000 clones, around 90% seen once; the top ten hold roughly 5.9%. What was sequenced was peripheral blood. Receptor source: a woman in her fifties or sixties with COVID-19, enrolled during active disease.

The chain combines TRBV12-5 with TRBJ1-2; 11 bases match TRBD1. V lost 11 bases, J lost 8 bases, and 13 bases stayed unmatched. Germline CDR1 and CDR2: LGHNT and FRNRAP. There are 14 residues in the CDR3. The CDR3 DNA reads TGTGCTCGGGGTTTGGGGGGACAGGGGGAAGGCTACACCTTC. It codes for CARGLGGQGEGYTF.

The chain uses TRBV7-9 and TRBJ2-7; D is possibly TRBD2 (6 bases). The V end lost 2 bases, the J end lost 6 bases, and 14 bases lay between the germline ends. From germline, CDR1 is SEHNR and CDR2 FQNEAQ (reference sequence). The CDR3 is 14 residues long. The CDR3 bases are TGTGCCAGCAGCTTAATGAAGGGAGCGGGCGAGCAGTACTTC. Its protein is CASSLMKGAGEQYF.

This chain uses TRBV5-1 with TRBJ2-1; D is perhaps TRBD2 (6 bases). Germline CDR1 reads SGHRS; CDR2 reads YFSETQ. The CDR3 runs 15 residues. The ends were cut back, 4 bases at V and 6 bases at J, with 17 bases in the middle. The CDR3 region has the DNA TGCGCCAGCAGCAGAGAATCCGGGACTTTCAATGAGCAGTTCTTC. It specifies CASSRESGTFNEQFF.

The V call is TRBV20-1, the J call TRBJ1-1; D ambiguous. This CDR3 has 13 amino acids. Trimming removed 3 bases from V and 6 bases from J, with 14 bases in between. Germline-derived CDR1 and CDR2 are DFQATT and SNEGSKA (reference sequence). In nucleotides, the CDR3 is TGCAGTGCTAGTAAACCCACTTTAGCTGAAGCTTTCTTT. This codes for CSASKPTLAEAFF.

The chain couples TRBV19 to TRBJ2-7; the match to TRBD2 covers 10 bases. The V gene end was trimmed by 7 bases and the J gene end by 6 bases; junction bases not matched to a gene: 6. Germline CDR1 and CDR2: LNHDA and SQIVND (reference sequence). This CDR3 is built from 13 residues. The CDR3 sequence: CASTLAGASEQYF. CDR3 bases: TGTGCCAGTACCCTAGCGGGAGCGAGCGAGCAGTACTTC.

This chain links TRBV3-1 (or the pseudogene TRBV3-2) with TRBJ1-2; no clear D. V was cut by 0 bases and J by 8 bases, with 13 bases left in between. Germline values: CDR1 LGHDT, CDR2 YNNKEL (reference sequence). The CDR3 covers 14 residues. This CDR3 reads CASSQDSSGRGYTF. CDR3 nucleotide sequence: TGTGCCAGCAGCCAAGATAGTTCGGGTAGGGGCTACACCTTC.

The chain couples TRBV24-1 to TRBJ2-1; the D gene is possibly TRBD1 (6 bases). V lost 5 bases and J lost 4, with 14 bases in between. This CDR3 is built from 15 residues. The germline gives CDR1 KGHDR, CDR2 SFDVKD. The CDR3 DNA follows: TGTGCCACCAGTGTACCGGGACAATCTTACAATGAGCAGTTCTTC. Translated: CATSVPGQSYNEQFF.

This clone was picked up a small number of times. The V and J genes are TRBV5-1 and TRBJ1-2; D perhaps matches TRBD1 (6 bases). Germline CDR1 reads SGHRS; CDR2 reads YFSETQ. Trimming stripped 0 bases from V and 2 bases from J, with 14 bases between. CDR3 size: 16 residues. CDR3 region: CASSLGGLRGNYGYTF. The CDR3 region has the DNA TGCGCCAGCAGCTTGGGGGGCCTCAGGGGCAACTATGGCTACACCTTC. Full variable domain (rest looked up from reference TRBV5-1 and TRBJ1-2): KAGVTQTPRYLIKTRGQQVTLSCSPISGHRSVSWYQQTPGQGLQFLFEYFSETQRNKGNFPGRFSGRQFSNSRSEMNVSTLELGDSALYLCASSLGGLRGNYGYTFGSGTRLTVV.

V and J are TRBV6-6 and TRBJ1-2; 7 bases align to TRBD1. The CDR3 loop spans 16 amino acids. The germline V gene encodes CDR1 MNHNY and CDR2 SVGAGI (reference sequence). V was clipped by 3 bases and J by 0 bases; unmatched bases: 7. CDR3 sequence: CASSYPEDRANYGYTF. The CDR3 DNA follows: TGTGCCAGCAGTTATCCGGAAGACAGGGCTAACTATGGCTACACCTTC.

The chain combines TRBV14 with TRBJ1-5, with D hard to call. The V end lost 4 bases, the J end lost 4 bases, and 11 bases lay between the germline ends. The V gene's germline CDR1 is SGHDN and CDR2 FVKESK. CDR3 length equals 14 residues. For the CDR3, the DNA is TGTGCCAGCAGCCTATCATGCAGAAATCAGCCCCAGCATTTT. It translates to CASSLSCRNQPQHF.

This sequence joins TRBV6-5 and TRBJ2-1; 7 bases are shared with TRBD2. This CDR3 has 13 residues. Germline CDR1 and CDR2: MNHEY and SVGAGI. Losses at the gene ends were 10 bases for V and 5 bases for J; bases not matched to a gene: 8. The CDR3 DNA is TGTGCCACCAAAGGGAGGGCCCACAATGAGCAGTTCTTC. It is translated as CATKGRAHNEQFF.

The chain couples TRBV5-1 to TRBJ1-5, with D possibly TRBD1 on 5 matching bases. The CDR3 extends over 14 amino acids. V dropped 10 bases and J dropped 6 bases, with 20 bases sitting between them. CDR1 and CDR2 from the germline V gene are SGHRS and YFSETQ. For the CDR3, the DNA is TGCGCCCCCCACCCCCAGGGAAGGTGTCAGCCCCAGCATTTT. As protein: CAPHPQGRCQPQHF.

V and J are TRBV12-5 and TRBJ2-1, with 11 bases lining up with TRBD2. CDR1 is LGHNT and CDR2 is FRNRAP in the germline V gene. The CDR3 extends over 14 amino acids. Trimming took 5 bases from V and 9 from J; bases not matched to a gene: 6. The CDR3 nucleotides read TGTGCTAGTGGTACTAGCGGGAGAAACTCTGAGCAGTTCTTC. As protein: CASGTSGRNSEQFF. The entire variable domain, with the rest obtained from reference TRBV12-5 and TRBJ2-1, is as follows: DARVTQTPRHKVTEMGQEVTMRCQPILGHNTVFWYRQTMMQGLELLAYFRNRAPLDDSGMPKDRFSAEMPDATLATLKIQPSEPRDSAVYFCASGTSGRNSEQFFGPGTRLTVL.

The genes are TRBV6-2 or TRBV6-3 and TRBJ1-1, with TRBD1 identical over 7 bases. Germline CDR1 and CDR2: MNHEY and SVGEGT. The CDR3 covers 11 residues. J lost 7 bases, V lost 6 bases, and 2 bases had no gene match. The CDR3 protein is CASSRGGEAFF. The CDR3, as DNA: TGTGCCAGCAGCAGGGGGGGTGAAGCTTTCTTT.

The V call is TRBV7-3, the J call TRBJ2-2; possible D gene TRBD1, 6 bases. V was shortened by 3 bases and J by 6 bases, with 17 bases between the two germline ends. CDR1 and CDR2 (germline): SGHTA, FQGTGA. CDR3 length: 16 residues. The CDR3, as DNA: TGTGCCAGCAGCTTCCTTAGGGGGTCACTTTCCGGGGAGCTGTTTTTT. It encodes CASSFLRGSLSGELFF.

The chain is built from TRBV10-3 and TRBJ2-7; D is possibly TRBD1 (7 bases). The CDR3 loop spans 13 amino acids. V dropped 4 bases and J dropped 5 bases, with 12 bases sitting between them. Germline CDR1 ENHRY, CDR2 SYGVKD. The chain's CDR3 is CAISVAGGNEQYF. CDR3 in DNA: TGTGCCATCAGTGTGGCAGGGGGGAACGAGCAGTACTTC.

The rearrangement uses TRBV30 and TRBJ2-1, with 12 nucleotides matching TRBD2. The CDR3 is made up of 18 amino acids. Per germline, CDR1 GTSNPN and CDR2 SVGIG (reference sequence). J was trimmed by 8 bases and V by 2 bases; bases with no gene match: 16. The CDR3 reads CAWSKGLITASGRDEQFF. In nucleotides, the CDR3 is TGTGCCTGGAGTAAGGGCCTGATTACGGCTAGCGGGAGGGATGAGCAGTTCTTC.

This chain links TRBV25-1 with TRBJ1-1; no definite D call. V lost 1 base, J lost 1 base, and 13 bases lay in between. Germline CDR1 and CDR2: MGHDK and SYGVNS. The CDR3 is made up of 16 amino acids. DNA of the CDR3: TGTGCCAGCAGTGAATTTGTCATCAGACAGAACACTGAAGCTTTCTTT. Encoded protein: CASSEFVIRQNTEAFF.

The chain joins TRBV5-1 to TRBJ1-1; 7 nucleotides agree with TRBD1. J lost 2 bases, V lost 3 bases, and 7 bases had no gene match. Per germline, CDR1 SGHRS and CDR2 YFSETQ. This CDR3 has 15 amino acids. CDR3 nucleotides: TGCGCCAGCAGCTCCCGGACAGGCGACAACACTGAAGCTTTCTTT. Amino acid sequence: CASSSRTGDNTEAFF. Full variable domain (missing parts from reference TRBV5-1 and TRBJ1-1): KAGVTQTPRYLIKTRGQQVTLSCSPISGHRSVSWYQQTPGQGLQFLFEYFSETQRNKGNFPGRFSGRQFSNSRSEMNVSTLELGDSALYLCASSSRTGDNTEAFFGQGTRLTVV.

The gene calls are TRBV6-1 and TRBJ2-7; 9 positions agree with TRBD2. Germline-derived CDR1 and CDR2 are MNHNS and SASEGT. The CDR3 extends over 14 amino acids. V lost 3 bases to trimming and J lost 12 bases; unmatched junction nucleotides: 12. CDR3 protein: CASSDYVAGGRGYF. The CDR3 DNA reads as TGTGCCAGCAGTGATTACGTCGCGGGAGGGCGGGGGTACTTC.

The chain employs TRBV6-5 and TRBJ2-7; the match to TRBD2 covers 7 bases. The V and J ends lost 0 bases and 3 bases, in that order; junction bases with no gene match: 8. The CDR3 loop spans 16 amino acids. Germline CDR1 reads MNHEY; CDR2 reads SVGAGI. CDR3 sequence (DNA): TGTGCCAGCAGTTACTCGGCGGGGAGGGCCATCTACGAGCAGTACTTC. It codes for CASSYSAGRAIYEQYF.

The rearrangement uses TRBV18 and TRBJ1-1; D unclear. With 4 bases removed from V and 6 bases from J, the gap between germline ends came to 6 bases. The CDR3 runs 11 residues. Germline values: CDR1 KGHSH, CDR2 LQKENI. The CDR3 DNA reads TGTGCCAGCTCACACGAGGCTGAAGCTTTCTTT. This gives the protein CASSHEAEAFF. The whole variable domain, filled in from reference TRBV18 and TRBJ1-1, reads NAGVMQNPRHLVRRRGQEARLRCSPMKGHSHVYWYRQLPEEGLKFMVYLQKENIIDESGMPKERFSAEFPKEGPSILRIQQVVRGDSAAYFCASSHEAEAFFGQGTRLTVV.

This clone was seen a handful of times. This rearrangement joins TRBV5-4 to TRBJ1-3, with 8 bases identical to TRBD1. Germline values: CDR1 SGHNT, CDR2 YYREEE (reference sequence). V lost 4 bases, J lost 3 bases, and 3 bases stayed unmatched. The length of the CDR3 is 14 residues. For the CDR3, the DNA is TGTGCCAGCAGCCCGGACAGGGTTGGAAACACCATATATTTT. Protein sequence: CASSPDRVGNTIYF.

This clone has a handful of counts. The CDR3 is CASRDYRSTDTQYF. The CDR3 region has the DNA TGCGCCAGCAGGGACTACCGTAGCACAGATACGCAGTATTTT. The rearrangement uses TRBV5-1 and TRBJ2-3; D may be TRBD2 (6 bases). This CDR3 is 14 amino acids long. Trimming pared 5 bases from V and 0 bases from J, leaving 10 bases between. CDR1 is SGHRS and CDR2 is YFSETQ in the germline V gene.

V is TRBV30 and J is TRBJ2-7; maybe TRBD1 (5 bases). Germline V gene data show CDR1 as GTSNPN and CDR2 as SVGIG (reference sequence). CDR3 length: 12 amino acids. The V end lost 4 bases, the J end lost 5 bases, and 12 bases lay between the germline ends. Written as DNA, the CDR3 is TGTGCCTGGACCCCTTGGGGCCACGAGCAGTACTTC. Translated, it gives CAWTPWGHEQYF.

This chain joins TRBV19 and TRBJ1-5; maybe TRBD1 (6 bases). Trimming stripped 7 bases from V and 3 bases from J, with 13 bases between. Germline V lookup: CDR1 LNHDA, CDR2 SQIVND (reference sequence). The CDR3 has 14 residues. In nucleotides, the CDR3 is TGTGCCAGTAAGGGGGAGGGTAACAATCAGCCCCAGCATTTT. This codes for CASKGEGNNQPQHF.